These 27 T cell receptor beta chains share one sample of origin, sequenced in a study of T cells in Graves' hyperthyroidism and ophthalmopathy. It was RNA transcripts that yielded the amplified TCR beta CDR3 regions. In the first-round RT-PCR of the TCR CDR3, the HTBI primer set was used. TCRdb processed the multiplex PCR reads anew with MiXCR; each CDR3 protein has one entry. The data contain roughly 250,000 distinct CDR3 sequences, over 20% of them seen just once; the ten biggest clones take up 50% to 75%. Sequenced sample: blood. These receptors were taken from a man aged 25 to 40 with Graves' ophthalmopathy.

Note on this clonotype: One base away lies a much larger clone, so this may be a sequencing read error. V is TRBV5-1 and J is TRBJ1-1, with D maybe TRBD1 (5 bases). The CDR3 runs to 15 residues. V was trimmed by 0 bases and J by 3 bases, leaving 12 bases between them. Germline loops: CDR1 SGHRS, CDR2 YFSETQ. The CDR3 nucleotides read TGCGCCAGCAGCTTGGCAGCCAGGGACGACACTGAAGCTTTCTTT. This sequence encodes CASSLAARDDTEAFF. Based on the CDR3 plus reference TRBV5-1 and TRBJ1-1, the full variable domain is KAGVTQTPRYLIKTRGQQVTLSCSPISGHRSVSWYQQTPGQGLQFLFEYFSETQRNKGNFPGRFSGRQFSNSRSEMNVSTLELGDSALYLCASSLAARDDTEAFFGQGTRLTVV.

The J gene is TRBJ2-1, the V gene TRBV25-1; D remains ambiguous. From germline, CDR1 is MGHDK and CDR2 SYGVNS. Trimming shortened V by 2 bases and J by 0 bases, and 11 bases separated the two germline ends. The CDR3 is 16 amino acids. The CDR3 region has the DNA TGTGCCAGCAGTGAAAGCCACCTATTCTCCTACAATGAGCAGTTCTTC. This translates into CASSESHLFSYNEQFF.

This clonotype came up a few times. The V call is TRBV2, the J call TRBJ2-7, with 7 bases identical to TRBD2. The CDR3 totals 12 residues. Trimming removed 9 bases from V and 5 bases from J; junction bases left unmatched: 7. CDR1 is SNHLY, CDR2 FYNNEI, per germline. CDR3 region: CASSSGTDEQYF. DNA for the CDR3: TGTGCCAGTTCTAGCGGTACCGACGAGCAGTACTTC.

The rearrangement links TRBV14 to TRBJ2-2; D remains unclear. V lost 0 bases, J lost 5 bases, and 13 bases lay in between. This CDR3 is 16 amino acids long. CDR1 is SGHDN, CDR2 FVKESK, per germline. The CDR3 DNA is TGTGCCAGCAGCCAAGACATAGGTCTACCTACCGGGGAGCTGTTTTTT. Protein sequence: CASSQDIGLPTGELFF.

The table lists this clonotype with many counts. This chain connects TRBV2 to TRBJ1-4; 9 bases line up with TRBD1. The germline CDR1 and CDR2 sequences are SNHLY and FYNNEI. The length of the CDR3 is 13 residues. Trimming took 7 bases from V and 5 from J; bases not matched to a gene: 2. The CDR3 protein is CASIGQGNEKLFF. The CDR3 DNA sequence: TGTGCCAGCATTGGACAGGGGAATGAAAAACTGTTTTTT.

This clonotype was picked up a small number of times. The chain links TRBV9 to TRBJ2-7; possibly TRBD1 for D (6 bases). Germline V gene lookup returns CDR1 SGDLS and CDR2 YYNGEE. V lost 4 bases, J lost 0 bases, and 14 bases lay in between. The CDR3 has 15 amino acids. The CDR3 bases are TGTGCCAGCAGCCCTAGGACAGAGAGCTCCTACGAGCAGTACTTC. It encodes CASSPRTESSYEQYF.

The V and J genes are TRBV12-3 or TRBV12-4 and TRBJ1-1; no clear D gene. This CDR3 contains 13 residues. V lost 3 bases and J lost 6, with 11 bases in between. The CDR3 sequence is CASSFIPTAEAFF. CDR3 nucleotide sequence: TGTGCCAGCAGTTTCATCCCGACGGCTGAAGCTTTCTTT.

The CDR3 DNA follows: TGTGCCAGCAGCCCCCGACGGGAGAGCACCGGGGAGCTGTTTTTT. This codes for CASSPRRESTGELFF. The chain is built from TRBV7-8 and TRBJ2-2; D perhaps matches TRBD2 (6 bases). Germline V CDR1 and CDR2: SGHVS, FQNEAQ. Trimming stripped 5 bases from V and 4 bases from J, with 14 bases between. The CDR3 length is 15 residues.

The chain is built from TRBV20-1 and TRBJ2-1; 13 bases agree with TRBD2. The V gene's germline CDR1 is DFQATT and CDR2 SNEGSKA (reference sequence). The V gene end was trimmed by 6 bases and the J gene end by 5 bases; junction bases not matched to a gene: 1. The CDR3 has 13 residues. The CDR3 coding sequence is TGCAGTGCACTAGCGGGAGGGAACAATGAGCAGTTCTTC. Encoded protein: CSALAGGNNEQFF.

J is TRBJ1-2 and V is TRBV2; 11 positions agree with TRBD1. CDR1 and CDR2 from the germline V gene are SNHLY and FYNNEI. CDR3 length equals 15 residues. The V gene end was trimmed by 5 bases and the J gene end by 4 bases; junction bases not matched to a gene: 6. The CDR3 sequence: CASSLDRGQGYGYTF. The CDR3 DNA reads TGTGCCAGCAGTCTGGACAGGGGGCAGGGCTATGGCTACACCTTC.

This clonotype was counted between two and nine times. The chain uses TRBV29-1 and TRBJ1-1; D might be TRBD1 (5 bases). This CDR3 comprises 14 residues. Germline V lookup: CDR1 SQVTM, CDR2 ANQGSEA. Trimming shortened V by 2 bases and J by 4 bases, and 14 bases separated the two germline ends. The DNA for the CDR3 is TGCAGCGTTGAACACGAGGCAGGGATCACTGAAGCTTTCTTT. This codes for CSVEHEAGITEAFF.

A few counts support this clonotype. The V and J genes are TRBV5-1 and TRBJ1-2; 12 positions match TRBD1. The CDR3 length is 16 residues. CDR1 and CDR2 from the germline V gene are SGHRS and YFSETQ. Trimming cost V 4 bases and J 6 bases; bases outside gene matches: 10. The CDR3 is CASSPGQGAESNGYTF. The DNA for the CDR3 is TGCGCCAGCAGCCCGGGACAGGGGGCAGAGTCGAATGGCTACACCTTC.

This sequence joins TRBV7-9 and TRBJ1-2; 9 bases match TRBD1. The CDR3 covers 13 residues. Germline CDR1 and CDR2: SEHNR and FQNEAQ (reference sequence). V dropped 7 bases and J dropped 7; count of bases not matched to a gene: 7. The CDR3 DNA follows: TGTGCCAGCACCGCAACAGGGGGCGGTGGCTACACCTTC. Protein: CASTATGGGGYTF.

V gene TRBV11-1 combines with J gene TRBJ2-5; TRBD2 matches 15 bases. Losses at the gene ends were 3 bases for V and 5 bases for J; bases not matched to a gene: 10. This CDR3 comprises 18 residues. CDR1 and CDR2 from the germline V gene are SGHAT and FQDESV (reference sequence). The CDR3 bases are TGTGCCAGCAGCTTGCGGACTAGCGGGAGGGACCTCCGGGAGACCCAGTACTTC. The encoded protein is CASSLRTSGRDLRETQYF. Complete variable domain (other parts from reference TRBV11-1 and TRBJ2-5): EAEVAQSPRYKITEKSQAVAFWCDPISGHATLYWYRQILGQGPELLVQFQDESVVDDSQLPKDRFSAERLKGVDSTLKIQPAELGDSAMYLCASSLRTSGRDLRETQYFGPGTRLLVL.

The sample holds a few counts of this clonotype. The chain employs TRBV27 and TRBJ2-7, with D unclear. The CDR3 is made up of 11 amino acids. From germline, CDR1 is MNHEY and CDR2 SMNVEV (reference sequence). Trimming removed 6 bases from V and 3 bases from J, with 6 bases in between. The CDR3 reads CASSNRYEQYF. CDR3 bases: TGTGCCAGCAGCAATCGCTACGAGCAGTACTTC.

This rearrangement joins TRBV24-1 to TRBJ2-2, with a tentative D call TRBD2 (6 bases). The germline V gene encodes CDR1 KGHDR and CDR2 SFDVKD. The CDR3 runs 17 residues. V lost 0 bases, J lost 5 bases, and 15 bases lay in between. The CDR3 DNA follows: TGTGCCACCAGTGATTTGCGGACTACTCTTGGAACCGGGGAGCTGTTTTTT. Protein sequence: CATSDLRTTLGTGELFF.

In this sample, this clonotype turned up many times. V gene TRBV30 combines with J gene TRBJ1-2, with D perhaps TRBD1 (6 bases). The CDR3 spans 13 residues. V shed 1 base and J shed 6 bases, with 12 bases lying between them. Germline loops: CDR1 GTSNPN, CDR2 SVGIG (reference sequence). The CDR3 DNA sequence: TGTGCCTGGAGTGAGGGGGAAATCGATGGCTACACCTTC. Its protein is CAWSEGEIDGYTF. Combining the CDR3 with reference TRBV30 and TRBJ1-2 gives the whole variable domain SQTIHQWPATLVQPVGSPLSLECTVEGTSNPNLYWYRQAAGRGLQLLFYSVGIGQISSEVPQNLSASRPQDRQFILSSKKLLLSDSGFYLCAWSEGEIDGYTFGSGTRLTVV.

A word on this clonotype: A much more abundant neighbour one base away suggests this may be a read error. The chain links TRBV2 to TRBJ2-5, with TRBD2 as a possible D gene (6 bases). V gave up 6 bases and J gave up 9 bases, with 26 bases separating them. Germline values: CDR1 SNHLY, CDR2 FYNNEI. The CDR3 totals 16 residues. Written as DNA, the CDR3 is TGTGCCAGCAGCCCTAGGGGAAGCCCGAGTTGGGGGGCCCAGTACTTC. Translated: CASSPRGSPSWGAQYF.

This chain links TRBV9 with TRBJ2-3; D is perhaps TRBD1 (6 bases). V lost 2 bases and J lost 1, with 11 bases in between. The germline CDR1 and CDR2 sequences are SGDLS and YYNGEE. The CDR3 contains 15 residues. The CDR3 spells CASSVIAGGTDTQYF. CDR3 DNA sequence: TGTGCCAGCAGCGTTATCGCAGGGGGCACAGATACGCAGTATTTT.

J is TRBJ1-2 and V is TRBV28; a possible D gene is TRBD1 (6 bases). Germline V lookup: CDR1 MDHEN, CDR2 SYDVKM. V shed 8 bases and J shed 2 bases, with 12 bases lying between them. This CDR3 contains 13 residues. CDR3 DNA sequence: TGTGCCAGCGGAGACAGGACCAACTATGGCTACACCTTC. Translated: CASGDRTNYGYTF.

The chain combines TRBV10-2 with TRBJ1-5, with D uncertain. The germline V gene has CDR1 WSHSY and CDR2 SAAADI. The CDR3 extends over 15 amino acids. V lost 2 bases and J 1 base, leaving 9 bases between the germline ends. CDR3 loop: CASSESSISNQPQHF. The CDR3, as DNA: TGCGCCAGCAGTGAGAGTAGTATAAGCAATCAGCCCCAGCATTTT.

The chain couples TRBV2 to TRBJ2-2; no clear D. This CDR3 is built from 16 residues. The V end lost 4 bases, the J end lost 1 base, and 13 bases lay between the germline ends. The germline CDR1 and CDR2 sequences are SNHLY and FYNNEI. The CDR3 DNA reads TGTGCCAGCAGTGGAGCAGGCAGGCTGAACACCGGGGAGCTGTTTTTT. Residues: CASSGAGRLNTGELFF.

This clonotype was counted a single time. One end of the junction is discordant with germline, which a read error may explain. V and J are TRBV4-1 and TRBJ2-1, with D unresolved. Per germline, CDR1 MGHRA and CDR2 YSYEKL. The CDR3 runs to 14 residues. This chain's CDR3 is CASSHVHSNNEQFF. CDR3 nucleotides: TGCGCCAGCAGCCATGTTCACTCCAACAATGAGCAGTTCTTC.

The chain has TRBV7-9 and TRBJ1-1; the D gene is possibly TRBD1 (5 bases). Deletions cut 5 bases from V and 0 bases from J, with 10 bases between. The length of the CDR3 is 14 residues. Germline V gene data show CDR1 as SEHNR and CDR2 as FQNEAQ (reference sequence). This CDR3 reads CASSPRALNTEAFF. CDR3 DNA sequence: TGTGCCAGCAGCCCCAGGGCCTTGAACACTGAAGCTTTCTTT.

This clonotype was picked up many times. The CDR3 is CASSLGYRGYEQFF. The CDR3 nucleotides read TGTGCCAGCAGCTTAGGTTATCGGGGTTATGAGCAGTTCTTC. The chain carries TRBV11-2 and TRBJ2-1, with a tentative D call TRBD2 (5 bases). Germline-derived CDR1 and CDR2 are SGHAT and FQNNGV. CDR3 size: 14 residues. Trimming took off 1 base at V and 8 bases at J, with 12 bases between the two ends.

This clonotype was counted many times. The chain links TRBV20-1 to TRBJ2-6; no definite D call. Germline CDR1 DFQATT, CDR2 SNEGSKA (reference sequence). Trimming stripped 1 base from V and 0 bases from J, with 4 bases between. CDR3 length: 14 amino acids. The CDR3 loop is CSARGGSGANVLTF. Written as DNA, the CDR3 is TGCAGTGCTAGAGGGGGCTCTGGGGCCAACGTCCTGACTTTC.

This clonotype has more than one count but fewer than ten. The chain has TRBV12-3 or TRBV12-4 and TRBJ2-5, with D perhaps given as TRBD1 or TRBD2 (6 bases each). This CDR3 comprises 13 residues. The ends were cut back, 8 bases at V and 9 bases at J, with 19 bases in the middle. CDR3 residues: CASGEVGGEAQYF. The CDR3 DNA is TGTGCCAGCGGGGAGGTAGGGGGTGAAGCCCAGTACTTC.